These T cell receptor beta chains were read from a single sample in a study of T cells after yellow fever vaccination. MiXCR, run by TCRdb on the 5' RACE reads, gives a single entry per CDR3 protein. Of 400,000 to 650,000 distinct CDR3 sequences listed, 21% are singletons. Sequencing was performed on PBMCs, taken roughly 20 days after the first yellow fever vaccination. The receptors here all came from a man aged 18 to 29 who received the YFV17D yellow fever vaccine. Each CDR3 is given with its conserved first and last residue. Fields, in order: clone size, D gene, J gene, V gene, CDR3 protein, CDR3 DNA. The D gene is left open where the match is weak. A clone size is listed for some rows: how often the clone was seen (once, few, many), or a class if it is expanded.

.,TRBD2,TRBJ2-1,TRBV7-8,CASSLAAGIYNEQFF,TGTGCCAGCAGCTTAGCAGCGGGGATCTACAATGAGCAGTTCTTC
few,.,TRBJ2-7,TRBV5-1,CASSGGPGYEQYF,TGCGCCAGCAGCGGGGGACCGGGATACGAGCAGTACTTC
few,TRBD1,TRBJ1-1,TRBV4-1,CASSPGQGPMNTEAFF,TGCGCCAGCAGCCCGGGACAGGGACCCATGAACACTGAAGCTTTCTTT
.,.,TRBJ2-3,TRBV7-2,CASGGVTDTQYF,TGTGCCAGCGGGGGCGTCACAGATACGCAGTATTTT
few,TRBD1,TRBJ1-2,TRBV9,CASSSRVAGQSQGATF,TGTGCCAGCAGCTCCCGAGTTGCAGGACAGTCCCAGGGGGCCACCTTC
.,.,TRBJ2-5,TRBV27,CARKDETQYF,TGTGCCAGAAAGGATGAGACCCAGTACTTC
.,.,TRBJ2-4,TRBV5-1,CASSLAPGTANIQYF,TGCGCCAGCAGCTTGGCCCCGGGGACGGCAAACATTCAGTACTTC
.,.,TRBJ2-7,TRBV27,CASSSSGPYEQYF,TGTGCCAGCAGTAGCAGCGGCCCTTACGAGCAGTACTTC
few,TRBD1,TRBJ1-5,TRBV27,CASSLSGGQGSGNQPQHF,TGTGCCAGCAGTTTATCGGGGGGACAGGGGTCGGGCAATCAGCCCCAGCATTTT
.,.,TRBJ2-7,TRBV5-1,CASSYGTGEQYF,TGCGCCAGCAGCTACGGGACGGGGGAGCAGTACTTC
.,TRBD1,TRBJ1-1,TRBV19,CASSTDRATEAFF,TGTGCCAGTAGTACGGACAGGGCGACTGAAGCTTTCTTT
many,.,TRBJ2-3,TRBV5-1,CASSVGTDTQYF,TGCGCCAGCAGCGTCGGCACAGATACGCAGTATTTT
many,.,TRBJ1-2,TRBV7-2,CASSRPVVGGYTF,TGTGCCAGCAGCCGACCGGTGGTGGGTGGCTACACCTTC
.,.,TRBJ2-2,TRBV19,CASSAPVTNTGELFF,TGTGCCAGTTCCGCTCCCGTTACAAACACCGGGGAGCTGTTTTTT
few,TRBD2,TRBJ2-1,TRBV7-3,CASSIFSGVPPYNEQFF,TGTGCCAGCAGCATATTTAGCGGGGTCCCCCCCTACAATGAGCAGTTCTTC
.,TRBD2,TRBJ2-1,TRBV27,CASSGLAGSSDYNEQFF,TGTGCCAGCAGTGGACTAGCGGGGTCGTCGGACTACAATGAGCAGTTCTTC
.,TRBD1,TRBJ1-6,TRBV7-3,CASSFDRVNSPLHF,TGTGCCAGCAGCTTCGACAGGGTGAATTCACCCCTCCACTTT
few,.,TRBJ1-2,TRBV29-1,CSVGEDYGYTF,TGCAGCGTTGGAGAAGATTATGGCTACACCTTC
.,.,TRBJ1-4,TRBV20-1,CSARGYPNEKLFF,TGCAGTGCTAGAGGGTACCCTAATGAAAAACTGTTTTTT
.,.,TRBJ2-1,TRBV15,CATQGSGAYNEQFF,TGTGCCACCCAGGGGAGCGGCGCCTACAATGAGCAGTTCTTC
many,TRBD1,TRBJ1-5,TRBV12-3/TRBV12-4,CASSLGQANQPQHF,TGTGCCAGCAGTCTAGGACAGGCGAATCAGCCCCAGCATTTT
few,TRBD1,TRBJ2-7,TRBV10-3,CAISEPGQGAYEQYF,TGTGCCATCAGCGAACCGGGACAGGGGGCCTACGAGCAGTACTTC
.,.,TRBJ1-2,TRBV7-2,CASRVGSNYGYTF,TGTGCCAGCAGGGTGGGGTCTAACTATGGCTACACCTTC
.,TRBD2,TRBJ2-5,TRBV6-1,CASSDLAGQETQYF,TGTGCCAGCAGTGACCTAGCGGGCCAAGAGACCCAGTACTTC
.,.,TRBJ2-1,TRBV11-2,CASSPRGPHNEQFF,TGTGCCAGCAGCCCCAGAGGGCCCCACAATGAGCAGTTCTTC
.,.,TRBJ2-5,TRBV4-2,CASSQDWLARETQYF,TGTGCCAGCAGCCAAGATTGGCTAGCGAGGGAGACCCAGTACTTC
few,TRBD1,TRBJ2-2,TRBV9,CASSVYGTGRAGELFF,TGTGCCAGCAGCGTATACGGGACAGGGAGGGCCGGGGAGCTGTTTTTT
.,.,TRBJ1-5,TRBV19,CASRLGSGQPQHF,TGTGCCAGCCGCCTCGGTTCAGGGCAGCCCCAGCATTTT
few,TRBD2,TRBJ2-3,TRBV5-1,CASSSVGTSGDTQYF,TGCGCCAGCAGCTCCGTGGGGACTAGCGGAGATACGCAGTATTTT
few,.,TRBJ2-3,TRBV19,CASSHREPQGPPRNTQYF,TGTGCCAGTAGTCACCGAGAACCTCAGGGCCCCCCCCGGAATACGCAGTATTTT
few,.,TRBJ1-1,TRBV20-1,CSARDGREATEAFF,TGCAGTGCTAGAGATGGCAGGGAAGCCACTGAAGCTTTCTTT
few,TRBD2,TRBJ2-5,TRBV19,CASSMDTGGAQYF,TGTGCCAGTAGTATGGACACGGGAGGGGCCCAGTACTTC
once,.,TRBJ2-1,TRBV12-3/TRBV12-4,CASSYRSGSSYNEQFF,TGTGCCAGCAGCTACCGTTCCGGCAGCTCCTACAATGAGCAGTTCTTC
.,.,TRBJ1-5,TRBV27,CASSLSIGAELHF,TGTGCCAGCAGTTTATCGATAGGGGCAGAATTGCATTTT
few,.,TRBJ1-3,TRBV4-1,CASSQDRDHRGNTIYF,TGCGCCAGCAGCCAAGATCGGGATCACCGCGGAAACACCATATATTTT
.,.,TRBJ1-4,TRBV20-1,CSAVWVTNEKLFF,TGCAGTGCTGTGTGGGTTACTAATGAAAAACTGTTTTTT
.,TRBD1,TRBJ2-1,TRBV5-1,CASSLTGGASYNEQFF,TGCGCCAGCAGTTTGACAGGGGGCGCCTCCTACAATGAGCAGTTCTTC
.,.,TRBJ1-3,TRBV5-4,CASSFQGNTIYF,TGTGCCAGCAGCTTTCAGGGAAACACCATATATTTT
once,.,TRBJ2-3,TRBV20-1,CSARDSKDYVSQYF,TGCAGTGCTAGGGACTCCAAAGACTACGTATCGCAGTATTTT
few,.,TRBJ1-1,TRBV5-4,CASSLAEGGNTEAFF,TGTGCCAGCAGCTTGGCAGAGGGGGGGAACACTGAAGCTTTCTTT
few,.,TRBJ2-2,TRBV4-1,CASSLFRDTNTGELFF,TGCGCCAGCAGCCTCTTCCGGGACACGAACACCGGGGAGCTGTTTTTT
few,TRBD1,TRBJ1-2,TRBV29-1,CSGRQGGHDGYTF,TGCAGCGGAAGACAGGGAGGGCACGATGGCTACACCTTC
few,TRBD2,TRBJ2-3,TRBV19,CASTAWGGASTDTQYF,TGTGCCAGTACCGCTTGGGGGGGAGCTAGCACAGATACGCAGTATTTT
.,.,TRBJ1-1,TRBV7-6,CASSSLANTEAFF,TGTGCCAGCAGCTCACTAGCTAATACTGAAGCTTTCTTT
.,TRBD1,TRBJ1-2,TRBV2,CASMYRGNLEGYTF,TGTGCCAGCATGTACAGGGGGAATCTCGAAGGCTACACCTTC
many,.,TRBJ2-5,TRBV10-3,CAISDVETQYF,TGTGCCATCAGCGACGTCGAGACCCAGTACTTC
few,TRBD2,TRBJ2-3,TRBV7-9,CASSQLAGGPTDTQYF,TGTGCCAGCAGCCAACTAGCGGGGGGGCCGACAGATACGCAGTATTTT
few,TRBD1,TRBJ1-2,TRBV11-2,CASSGQGSIRYGYTF,TGTGCCAGCAGCGGACAGGGATCGATTCGCTATGGCTACACCTTC
.,TRBD2,TRBJ2-3,TRBV14,CASSQGSGGPLGQYF,TGTGCCAGCAGCCAAGGAAGCGGGGGGCCGCTAGGGCAGTATTTT
few,.,TRBJ1-3,TRBV18,CASSPNRSSGNTIYF,TGTGCCAGCTCACCGAACAGAAGCTCTGGAAACACCATATATTTT
.,TRBD1,TRBJ1-2,TRBV7-9,CASRGGTAYGYTF,TGTGCCAGCAGAGGGGGGACAGCCTATGGCTACACCTTC
few,.,TRBJ1-1,TRBV4-2,CASSQDGADFF,TGTGCCAGCAGCCAAGATGGGGCGGATTTCTTT
.,.,TRBJ2-6,TRBV6-4,CASSGPSAGANVLTF,TGTGCCAGCAGTGGTCCTAGCGCCGGGGCCAACGTCCTGACTTTC
few,TRBD1,TRBJ2-7,TRBV4-1,CASSQAPGTEIPYEQYF,TGCGCCAGCAGCCAGGCTCCCGGGACAGAGATCCCCTACGAGCAGTACTTC
.,.,TRBJ2-1,TRBV7-9,CASSSSRQVFNEQFF,TGTGCCAGCAGCTCCAGCCGACAGGTCTTCAATGAGCAGTTCTTC
few,.,TRBJ2-5,TRBV27,CASSLRERETQYF,TGTGCCAGCAGTTTACGAGAACGGGAGACCCAGTACTTC
few,.,TRBJ2-1,TRBV9,CASSGGRGTLNEQFF,TGTGCCAGCAGCGGCGGGAGAGGGACATTAAATGAGCAGTTCTTC